The T cell receptor (beta chain) described here comes from a study of identical twins. V lost 9 bases, J lost 10 bases, and 14 bases stayed unmatched. The CDR3 totals 14 residues. This clonotype was picked up a small number of times. The antigen remains undetermined. Addition of a universal primer site occurred through template switching, and cDNA carried unique molecular identifiers. TCRdb ran MiXCR on the 5' RACE reads and lists one entry per CDR3 protein. The sample yields around 480,000 distinct CDR3 sequences, roughly an eighth seen once. Study-wide points: Zero-insertion analyses could be partly confounded by invariant MAIT and iNKT cells.

Healthy Caucasians made up all donors. The same sample was also studied in work on yellow fever vaccine responses in identical twins. That publication notes: Vaccine T cell responses of twins reportedly seemed partly convergent and partly personalized.

The rearrangement uses TRBV12-3 or TRBV12-4 and TRBJ2-2; 7 nucleotides match TRBD1. The sequenced sample was CD4+ T cells sorted from blood. The source of this sequence is a woman under 30 in good health. CDR3 DNA sequence: TGTGCCAGTAAGGGACAGAGAGAATTCGCGGAGCTGTTTTTT. Translating it yields CASKGQREFAELFF.